The sample holds a few counts of the clone carrying this T cell receptor (beta chain). The antigen is not known. The sample comes from a study of T cells after yellow fever vaccination. Points from the study as a whole: Faster peaking, at day 5 versus 15, marked a secondary response that was weaker. The appearance of a small share of clonotypes in both CD4 and CD8 compartments was observed. The study noted that FACS-sorted repertoires could contain abundant clonotypes contaminating from the bulk population.

A single record per CDR3 protein comes from TCRdb applying MiXCR to the 5' RACE reads. The sample lists a few hundred thousand distinct CDR3 sequences, 17% occurring once. Trimming shortened V by 10 bases and J by 5 bases, and 20 bases separated the two germline ends. Germline loops: CDR1 SNHLY, CDR2 FYNNEI. CDR3 length: 14 residues. This chain connects TRBV2 to TRBJ1-2; possibly TRBD1 for D (5 bases). The source was PBMCs, collected about 5 days after the first yellow fever vaccination. This sequence originates from a man aged 18 to 29 who received the YFV17D yellow fever vaccine. The CDR3 DNA follows: TGTGCCACACGAGACGGGGCAACGGGGTATGGCTACACCTTC. It translates to CATRDGATGYGYTF.